The next 10 T cell receptor beta chains were all read from a single sample in a study of radiotherapy plus CTLA-4 blockade in lung cancer. Libraries were prepared by immunoSEQ multiplex PCR; TCRdb keeps only in-frame clonotypes and omits some of them. The table records more than 90,000 clones, around nine tenths of them present only once. Sequencing was performed on peripheral blood, taken from a patient treated with radiotherapy plus ipilimumab. The origin of the receptors is a human donor with non-small cell lung cancer that progressed on radiotherapy plus ipilimumab.

This clone was seen more than once but under ten times. The chain couples TRBV21-1 to TRBJ2-7. TRBV21-1 is tagged as a pseudogene. The CDR3 extends over 16 amino acids. The CDR3 DNA reads as TGTGCCAGCAGCAAAAAGTCGGCCGCTGGGTCCTACGAGCAGTACTTC. It is translated as CASSKKSAAGSYEQYF.

The chain has TRBV18 and TRBJ2-3; D is unclear. V was cut by 3 bases and J by 6 bases, with 10 bases left in between. This CDR3 is built from 13 residues. The V gene's germline CDR1 is KGHSH and CDR2 LQKENI. CDR3 residues: CASSPPSRDTQYF. DNA for the CDR3: TGTGCCAGCTCACCGCCGTCCCGGGATACGCAGTATTTT.

V usage is TRBV27 and J usage is TRBJ1-1; a weak D match, TRBD1 (5 bases). Trimming left V 6 bases short and J 3 bases short, with 17 bases between. Germline assignment: CDR1 MNHEY and CDR2 SMNVEV (reference sequence). There are 15 residues in the CDR3. In nucleotides, the CDR3 is TGTGCCAGCAGGGCGGGGGGAAAGGGGTACACTGAAGCTTTCTTT. Amino acids: CASRAGGKGYTEAFF.

The chain joins TRBV27 to TRBJ2-4, with unresolved D. The V end was cut by 6 bases, the J end by 0 bases, with 15 bases between. Germline CDR1 is MNHEY and CDR2 is SMNVEV (reference sequence). The CDR3 is 16 residues long. The CDR3 reads CASRSASLIAKNIQYF. The CDR3 DNA is TGTGCCAGCAGATCCGCGTCCCTTATAGCCAAAAACATTCAGTACTTC.

The genes are TRBV12-5 and TRBJ2-1, with TRBD2 matching 8 bases. The CDR3 totals 16 residues. Germline V CDR1 and CDR2: LGHNT, FRNRAP. Losses at the gene ends were 3 bases for V and 9 bases for J; bases not matched to a gene: 13. CDR3 loop: CASGFMAGGVSGEQFF. The CDR3 DNA is TGTGCTAGTGGTTTCATGGCGGGAGGAGTTTCTGGTGAGCAGTTCTTC.

This clone was recorded once. The chain couples TRBV6-6 to TRBJ2-1; the match to TRBD2 covers 7 bases. The CDR3 contains 14 residues. Trimming took 7 bases from V and 7 from J; bases not matched to a gene: 10. CDR1 is MNHNY, CDR2 SVGAGI, per germline (reference sequence). This CDR3 is CASTRAGSGNEQFF. CDR3 bases: TGTGCCAGCACACGAGCGGGATCAGGGAATGAGCAGTTCTTC.

The V call is TRBV6-5, the J call TRBJ1-5; tentatively, D is TRBD1 (6 bases). CDR3 length: 15 residues. The germline CDR1 and CDR2 sequences are MNHEY and SVGAGI. The V end lost 4 bases, the J end lost 5 bases, and 15 bases lay between the germline ends. The CDR3 sequence is CASSSSTGADQPQHF. The CDR3 region has the DNA TGTGCCAGCAGTTCTTCAACGGGGGCGGATCAGCCCCAGCATTTT.

The rearrangement links TRBV10-2 to TRBJ2-3, with D uncertain. CDR1 and CDR2 from the germline V gene are WSHSY and SAAADI. The V end was cut by 2 bases, the J end by 5 bases, with 11 bases between. CDR3 size: 14 residues. The CDR3 region is CASSELAARDTQYF. As DNA, the CDR3 is TGCGCCAGCAGTGAGCTGGCAGCGCGAGATACGCAGTATTTT.

This chain joins TRBV11-2 and TRBJ1-1; no clear D. The V end lost 5 bases, the J end lost 6 bases, and 16 bases lay between the germline ends. The CDR3 is made up of 14 amino acids. The germline CDR1 and CDR2 sequences are SGHAT and FQNNGV. CDR3: CASSPGLASAEAFF. Here the CDR3 DNA reads TGTGCCAGCAGCCCCGGGCTCGCGTCGGCTGAAGCTTTCTTT.

This clone was observed a single time. V is TRBV29-1 and J is TRBJ2-2; D assignment may be TRBD1 or TRBD2 (5 bases each). Looked up from germline, CDR1 is SQVTM and CDR2 is ANQGSEA. The CDR3 sequence is 16 residues long. Trimming took off 6 bases at V and 1 base at J, with 18 bases between the two ends. CDR3 amino acids: CSVTPRGRENTGELFF. The DNA for the CDR3 is TGCAGCGTCACTCCGAGGGGCAGGGAGAACACCGGGGAGCTGTTTTTT.